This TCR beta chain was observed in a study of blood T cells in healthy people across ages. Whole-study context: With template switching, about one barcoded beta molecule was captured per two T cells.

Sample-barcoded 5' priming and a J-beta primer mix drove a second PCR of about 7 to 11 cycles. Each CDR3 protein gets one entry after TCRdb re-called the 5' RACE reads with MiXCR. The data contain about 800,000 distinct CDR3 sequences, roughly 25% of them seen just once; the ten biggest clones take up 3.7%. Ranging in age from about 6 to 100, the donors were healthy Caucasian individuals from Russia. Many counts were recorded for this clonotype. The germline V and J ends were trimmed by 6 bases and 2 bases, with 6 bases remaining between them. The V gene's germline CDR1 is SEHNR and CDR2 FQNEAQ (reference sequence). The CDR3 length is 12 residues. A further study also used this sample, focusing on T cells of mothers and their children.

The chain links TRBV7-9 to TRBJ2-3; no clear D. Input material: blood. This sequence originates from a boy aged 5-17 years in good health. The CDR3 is CASSSVTDTQYF. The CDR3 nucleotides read TGTGCCAGCAGTTCTGTCACAGATACGCAGTATTTT.